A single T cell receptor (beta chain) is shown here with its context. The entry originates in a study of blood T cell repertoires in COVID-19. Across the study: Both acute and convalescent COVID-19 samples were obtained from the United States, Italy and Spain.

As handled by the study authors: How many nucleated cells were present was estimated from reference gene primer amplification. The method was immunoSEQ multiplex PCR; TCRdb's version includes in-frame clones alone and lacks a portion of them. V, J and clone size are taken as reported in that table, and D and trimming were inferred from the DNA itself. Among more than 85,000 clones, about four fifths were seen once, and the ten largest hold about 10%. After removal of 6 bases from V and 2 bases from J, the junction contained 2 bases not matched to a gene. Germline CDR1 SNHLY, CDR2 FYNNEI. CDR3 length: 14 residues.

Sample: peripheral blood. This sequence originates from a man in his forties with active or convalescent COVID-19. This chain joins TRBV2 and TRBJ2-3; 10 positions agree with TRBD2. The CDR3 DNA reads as TGTGCCAGCAGACTAGCGGGGTCCACAGATACGCAGTATTTT. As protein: CASRLAGSTDTQYF.